Each of the 23 T cell receptor beta chains below was sequenced from the same sample in a study of CD8+ T cells in alopecia areata. RNA, once extracted, was reverse transcribed into cDNA for use as the sequencing template. Method: immunoSEQ multiplex PCR; TCRdb's copy keeps in-frame clones and lacks some. The sample shows around 100,000 clones, none of them appearing just once. The source material was lesional skin. These receptors came from a C3H/HeJ mouse with alopecia areata. MHC haplotype: H2-k.

As regards this clone: Gene names follow the mouse nomenclature. The covered CDR3 bases are TGTGCCAGCGGTGGACAGAATAACTATGCT. Protein product: CASGGQNNYA. The whole CDR3 reads CASGGQNNYAEQFF. The gene calls are TRBV13-2 and TRBJ2-1; weak D call: TRBD1 (5 bases). The read ends 4 residues shy of where the CDR3 ends; the end is completed using the germline J gene. V shed 3 bases and J shed 0 bases, with 7 bases lying between them. The CDR3 has 14 amino acids. Germline CDR1 reads NNHNN; CDR2 reads SYGAGS (reference sequence).

This clone occurred a few times. The genes and germline here are from mouse. The read stops 4 residues short of the end of the CDR3; the missing end is completed from the germline J gene. Other DNA variants within this sample encode the same CDR3. J is TRBJ2-1 and V is TRBV13-3; 9 nucleotides line up with TRBD1. Germline V lookup: CDR1 NNHDY, CDR2 SYVADS. There are 14 residues in the CDR3. CDR3 in amino acids: CASSGGQGGAEQFF. The sequenced CDR3 bases are TGTGCCAGCAGTGGGGGACAGGGCGGGGCT.

This clone came up a few times. Mouse gene names apply. The read ends 4 residues early relative to the CDR3; the germline J gene fills the gap. The V and J genes are TRBV17 and TRBJ2-4; 8 positions match TRBD1. V shed 5 bases, J shed 1 base, and the junction held 5 bases outside the gene matches. The germline gives CDR1 MNHDT, CDR2 YYDKIL. The CDR3 consists of 15 residues. The sequenced CDR3 bases are TGTGCTAGCAGTGCGGACAGGGAAGGTCAAAAC. Amino acid sequence: CASSADREGQN. The full CDR3 protein reads CASSADREGQNTLYF.

A remark on this clone: The genes are named according to mouse. The sequence runs out 4 residues before the end of the CDR3; the remainder is reconstructed from the germline J gene. The rearrangement links TRBV19 to TRBJ1-2, with D hard to call. CDR3 length equals 13 residues. Germline-derived CDR1 and CDR2 are FNHDT and SITEND (reference sequence). Trimming stripped 5 bases from V and 0 bases from J, with 8 bases between. Partial CDR3 DNA: TGTGCCAGCAGCAGCGGTGCAAACTCC. This encodes CASSSGANS. The complete CDR3 reads CASSSGANSDYTF.

This clone appeared a few times. The gene symbols are mouse symbols. The observed sequence ends 4 residues before the CDR3 terminus, with the missing tail filled in from the germline J gene. The rearrangement joins TRBV29 to TRBJ2-5, with a possible D match to TRBD1 (5 bases). Looked up from germline, CDR1 is MSHET and CDR2 is SYDVDS. Trimming pared 0 bases from V and 0 bases from J, leaving 10 bases between. The CDR3 extends over 16 amino acids. The CDR3 spells CASSLSLQGNQDTQYF. Incomplete CDR3 DNA: TGTGCTAGCAGTTTATCGCTCCAGGGTAACCAAGAC.

There are a few counts of this clone. The listed genes are named as in mouse. Read data end 4 residues before the CDR3 end; the end is taken from the germline J gene. The chain couples TRBV13-3 to TRBJ2-7; D is ambiguous. In germline, CDR1 is NNHDY, CDR2 SYVADS. V lost 2 bases and J lost 0, with 9 bases in between. The CDR3 length is 14 residues. The DNA read from the CDR3 is TGTGCCAGCAGTGAAGACAAATACTCCTAT. Translation gives CASSEDKYSY. The CDR3 in full is CASSEDKYSYEQYF.

This clone has a handful of counts. All gene names here are mouse names. From the germline J gene comes the end of the CDR3, since the read stops 4 residues before it. V and J are TRBV13-3 and TRBJ2-4, with a weak D call TRBD1 (5 bases). In germline, CDR1 is NNHDY, CDR2 SYVADS. This CDR3 contains 13 residues. The CDR3 DNA, read in part, is TGTGCCAGCAGTCCAGGGAGGGGAAAC. Translated, it gives CASSPGRGN. The complete CDR3 reads CASSPGRGNTLYF.

The table lists this clone with a few counts. The protein in this entry is translated from the DNA; at residue 14 it differs from the protein listed in TCRdb. Mouse gene names and germline throughout. The CDR3 loop is CASSIRDRGSYNSPLYF. CDR3 DNA (partial): TGTGCCAGCAGTATAAGGGACAGGGGCTCCTATAATTCGCCC. The gene calls are TRBV19 and TRBJ1-6; 10 positions agree with TRBD1. The read stops 3 residues short of the end of the CDR3; the missing end is completed from the germline J gene. TRBJ1-6 is annotated as an ORF whose role is uncertain. V trimming: 1 base; J trimming: 1 base; junction bases outside the gene matches: 2. Germline loops: CDR1 FNHDT, CDR2 SITEND (reference sequence). There are 17 residues in the CDR3.

This clone was seen more than once but under ten times. Any gene name here is a mouse gene name. The read ends 4 residues early relative to the CDR3; the germline J gene fills the gap. V and J are TRBV13-1 and TRBJ2-3; D is perhaps TRBD1 (5 bases). Germline assignment: CDR1 NSHNY and CDR2 SYGAGN. V lost 5 bases and J 0 bases, leaving 13 bases between the germline ends. The CDR3 consists of 15 residues. Here the CDR3 reads CASREDSNSAETLYF. The sequenced part of the CDR3 DNA is TGTGCCAGCAGGGAAGACAGTAATAGTGCAGAA.

This clone has just a few counts. Gene names and germline match the mouse. The CDR3 is cut off 4 residues early in the read; its end comes from the germline J gene. The chain recombines TRBV19 with TRBJ2-2, with 11 bases aligning to TRBD2. J was trimmed by 3 bases and V by 6 bases; bases with no gene match: 7. The CDR3 consists of 16 residues. Germline values: CDR1 FNHDT, CDR2 SITEND (reference sequence). The CDR3 region is CASTPRLGGDTGQLYF. The sequenced CDR3 bases are TGTGCCAGCACCCCAAGACTGGGGGGGGACACCGGG. The whole variable domain, remainder taken from reference TRBV19 and TRBJ2-2, is GGIITQTPKFLIGQEGQKLTLKCQQNFNHDTMYWYRQDSGKGLRLIYYSITENDLQKGDLSEGYDASREKKSSFSLTVTSAQKNEMAVFLCASTPRLGGDTGQLYFGEGSKLTVL.

Details on this clone: Gene names follow the mouse nomenclature. The read ends 4 residues early relative to the CDR3; the germline J gene fills the gap. This sequence joins TRBV19 and TRBJ1-1, with 10 positions matching TRBD1. The CDR3 has 15 residues. The V gene end was trimmed by 2 bases and the J gene end by 1 base; junction bases not matched to a gene: 2. Germline V gives CDR1 FNHDT, CDR2 SITEND (reference sequence). Here the CDR3 reads CASSIRTGGNTEVFF. The covered CDR3 bases are TGTGCCAGCAGTATTAGGACAGGGGGAAACACA.

This clone was observed a handful of times. The gene names given are mouse names. The part of the CDR3 DNA that was read is TGTGCCTGGAGTCCTCACAGGGAC. It is translated as CAWSPHRD. The full CDR3 protein is CAWSPHRDTQYF. This chain links TRBV31 with TRBJ2-5, with D possibly matching TRBD1 (5 bases). The CDR3 extends 4 residues past the end of the read, so its final part is completed from the germline J gene. CDR3 length equals 12 residues. Germline V gene lookup returns CDR1 GKSSPN and CDR2 SITVG.

About this clone: Here the gene names and germline are mouse. CDR3 sequence: CTCRIRDRGYAEQFF. Partial CDR3 DNA: TGCACCTGCAGAATCCGGGACAGGGGCTATGCT. V and J are TRBV1 and TRBJ2-1, with 10 positions matching TRBD1. From the germline J gene comes the end of the CDR3, since the read stops 4 residues before it. V trimming: 6 bases; J trimming: 3 bases; junction bases outside the gene matches: 5. The CDR3 loop spans 15 amino acids. Germline V lookup: CDR1 NSQYPW, CDR2 LRSPGD (reference sequence).

This clone was counted at least ten times. Germline and genes: mouse. Read coverage stops 4 residues before the CDR3 terminus; the germline J gene supplies the remainder. The chain is built from TRBV13-3 and TRBJ2-1, with 12 bases aligning to TRBD2. Germline CDR1 and CDR2: NNHDY and SYVADS. V lost 4 bases, J lost 6 bases, and 5 bases stayed unmatched. The CDR3 runs 15 residues. CDR3 bases read: TGTGCCAGCAGTCCCGGGACTGGGGGGTTTGCT. Protein product: CASSPGTGGFA. The whole CDR3 sequence reads CASSPGTGGFAEQFF.

The table lists this clone with a few counts. These gene names are mouse names. The CDR3 extends 4 residues past the end of the read, so its final part is completed from the germline J gene. V and J are TRBV1 and TRBJ2-7; tentative D call: TRBD2 (6 bases). The CDR3 consists of 16 residues. Per the germline V gene, CDR1 is NSQYPW and CDR2 is LRSPGD (reference sequence). CDR3 protein: CTCSADERTEGNEQYF. CDR3 bases read: TGCACCTGCAGTGCAGATGAGCGGACTGAGGGGAAT. The complete variable domain, with remaining parts taken from reference TRBV1 and TRBJ2-7, reads VTLLEQNPRWRLVPRGQAVNLRCILKNSQYPWMSWYQQDLQKQLQWLFTLRSPGDKEVKSLPGADYLATRVTDTELRLQVANMSQGRTLYCTCSADERTEGNEQYFGPGTRLTVL.

This clone was counted only a few times. These gene names are mouse names. The read ends 4 residues shy of where the CDR3 ends; the end is completed using the germline J gene. The chain employs TRBV1 and TRBJ2-4; 9 positions agree with TRBD2. CDR3 length: 17 amino acids. V gave up 0 bases and J gave up 1 base; unmatched junction bases: 5. The germline V gene has CDR1 NSQYPW and CDR2 LRSPGD (reference sequence). The part of the CDR3 DNA that was read is TGCACCTGCAGTGCAGATGTGGGGGGGCGGGGTCAAAAC. Protein product: CTCSADVGGRGQN. The CDR3 in full is CTCSADVGGRGQNTLYF.

About this clone itself: Gene names and germline refer to mouse. The read finishes 4 residues shy of the CDR3 end, and the germline J gene is used to complete it. V usage is TRBV13-3 and J usage is TRBJ2-2; 7 bases are a match to TRBD1. Unmatched junction bases numbered 4, after V lost 2 bases and J lost 0 bases. Germline CDR1 and CDR2: NNHDY and SYVADS. The CDR3 consists of 16 residues. The CDR3 bases that were read are TGTGCCAGCAGTGAAGCGCAGGGGGCAAACACCGGG. It encodes CASSEAQGANTG. The entire CDR3 is CASSEAQGANTGQLYF.

With respect to this clone: Genes and germline come from the mouse. Sequencing ends 4 residues short of the CDR3 end; the germline J gene provides the rest. V and J are TRBV1 and TRBJ2-1, with no clear D. Per germline, CDR1 NSQYPW and CDR2 LRSPGD (reference sequence). The CDR3 sequence is 16 residues long. V was trimmed by 0 bases and J by 0 bases, leaving 9 bases between them. This CDR3 reads CTCSADVVGNYAEQFF. Partial CDR3 DNA: TGCACCTGCAGTGCAGATGTGGTGGGTAACTATGCT.

A note on this clone: Gene names and germline refer to mouse. The read is 4 residues too short to cover the CDR3 end, so that end is filled in from the germline J gene. This chain connects TRBV19 to TRBJ2-5; 8 bases are shared with TRBD1. Germline loops: CDR1 FNHDT, CDR2 SITEND (reference sequence). The CDR3 loop spans 14 amino acids. The sequenced part of the CDR3 DNA is TGTGCCAGCAGTATTCTCAGGGGGCTGGAC. This codes for CASSILRGLD. Given in full, the CDR3 is CASSILRGLDTQYF.

Concerning this clone itself: The gene names given are mouse names. Read coverage stops 4 residues before the CDR3 terminus; the germline J gene supplies the remainder. The chain links TRBV13-3 to TRBJ1-4; 7 positions match TRBD1. The CDR3 sequence is 15 residues long. Losses at the gene ends were 1 base for V and 5 bases for J; bases not matched to a gene: 5. Per the germline V gene, CDR1 is NNHDY and CDR2 is SYVADS. CDR3: CASSDNGRGNERLFF. Partial CDR3 DNA: TGTGCCAGCAGTGATAACGGCAGGGGGAACGAA.

This clone has more than one count but fewer than ten. Gene names denote mouse genes. Read sequence stops 4 residues before the CDR3 end, and the germline J gene provides the missing end. This chain uses TRBV13-1 with TRBJ2-4, with D possibly matching TRBD1 (6 bases). The V gene's germline CDR1 is NSHNY and CDR2 SYGAGN. V lost 3 bases, J lost 2 bases, and 7 bases lay in between. The CDR3 has 13 amino acids. This chain's CDR3 is CASSGTVQNTLYF. The CDR3 DNA, read in part, is TGTGCCAGCAGTGGGACAGTTCAAAAC.

Of note for this clone: Germline and genes: mouse. The read comes to an end 4 residues before the CDR3 does, leaving the germline J gene to fill in the end. The chain couples TRBV13-2 to TRBJ2-4; 11 bases are shared with TRBD2. V trimming: 0 bases; J trimming: 0 bases; junction bases outside the gene matches: 3. Germline CDR1 NNHNN, CDR2 SYGAGS (reference sequence). This CDR3 comprises 17 residues. CDR3 protein: CASGDAGTGGSQNTLYF. The covered CDR3 bases are TGTGCCAGCGGTGATGCCGGGACTGGGGGAAGTCAAAAC.

This clone has a handful of counts. The gene names here belong to mouse. The read finishes 4 residues shy of the CDR3 end, and the germline J gene is used to complete it. The chain links TRBV13-2 to TRBJ2-7; 10 positions agree with TRBD2. Germline assignment: CDR1 NNHNN and CDR2 SYGAGS (reference sequence). Trimming cost V 3 bases and J 1 base; bases outside gene matches: 7. CDR3 size: 16 residues. CDR3 bases read: TGTGCCAGCGGTGGGTCCCGGGACTGGGGTTCCTAT. It specifies CASGGSRDWGSY. In full, the CDR3 reads CASGGSRDWGSYEQYF.